This is a list of T cell receptor beta chains from one sample in a study of spatial heterogeneity in lung cancer. TCRdb fed the 5' RACE reads into MiXCR, producing one record per CDR3 protein. The sample contains some 4,000 distinct CDR3 sequences, 35% of which appear only once. The source material was lung tumor tissue, sampled at surgery. The receptors shown here come from a male donor with early-stage non-small cell lung cancer. The CDR3 runs from the conserved cysteine through the conserved F or W. A D gene is named only where the DNA matches it firmly. Expanded clones are given a class, and other clones once, few, many or no size at all.

.	TRBV7-2	TRBJ2-2	.	TGTGCCAGCAGCTCCCTCGGGACACCCATCACCGGGGAGCTGTTTTTT	CASSSLGTPITGELFF
.	TRBV20-1	TRBJ1-5	TRBD1	TGCAGTGCTCCAGGACAGGGCGACCAGCCCCAGCATTTT	CSAPGQGDQPQHF
medium-sized	TRBV30	TRBJ2-2	TRBD2	TGTGCCTGGAGCCCAGAGTCTAGCGGGGTGAACACCGGGGAGCTGTTTTTT	CAWSPESSGVNTGELFF
.	TRBV29-1	TRBJ2-7	.	TGCAGCGTTAGTCTAGCGTCGTGGGAGCAGTACTTC	CSVSLASWEQYF
few	TRBV4-3	TRBJ2-7	TRBD2	TGCGCCAGCAGCCATACCCTAGCGGGAGGGACCTACGAGCAGTACTTC	CASSHTLAGGTYEQYF
few	TRBV2	TRBJ2-4	TRBD2	TGTGCCAGCAGTGGATCGGGGGGAGGGGAAAACATTCAGTACTTC	CASSGSGGGENIQYF
.	TRBV5-1	TRBJ2-3	TRBD2	TGCGCCAGCAGCTCGGGACTAGCGGGGGGAGTCCCGTTCACAGATACGCAGTATTTT	CASSSGLAGGVPFTDTQYF
.	TRBV5-6	TRBJ1-2	.	TGTGCCAGCAGCTACAGGGAGCTTGGCTACACCTTC	CASSYRELGYTF
.	TRBV10-3	TRBJ2-4	.	TGTGCCACCGGAGACAGGGCCAAAAACATTCAGTACTTC	CATGDRAKNIQYF
.	TRBV3-1	TRBJ2-7	.	TGTGCCAGCAGCCTTAGCGGCACCTACGAGCAGTACTTC	CASSLSGTYEQYF
few	TRBV29-1	TRBJ2-5	.	TGCAGCGCTACGGGAGCGCCCGAGACCCAGTACTTC	CSATGAPETQYF
few	TRBV10-3	TRBJ2-2	.	TGTGCCATCAGTGAGACCCCCGGGAGCGGGGAGCTGTTTTTT	CAISETPGSGELFF
medium-sized	TRBV28	TRBJ2-5	TRBD1	TGTGCCAGCAGTTTAAGCGAGGACAGGGGCCAAGAGACCCAGTACTTC	CASSLSEDRGQETQYF
.	TRBV10-2	TRBJ2-7	.	TGCGCCAGCAGTGAAGGAGGGTACGAGCAGTACTTC	CASSEGGYEQYF
.	TRBV2	TRBJ2-7	.	TGTGCCAGCAGTGAAAGGGACGAGCAGTACTTC	CASSERDEQYF
.	TRBV4-1	TRBJ2-1	TRBD2	TGCGCCAGCAGCCAAGAACCGGGACTAGCGGGGTACAATGAGCAGTTCTTC	CASSQEPGLAGYNEQFF
.	TRBV29-1	TRBJ2-7	TRBD1	TGCAGCGTTGCCCCGACAGGGGGTTACGAGCAGTACTTC	CSVAPTGGYEQYF
.	TRBV24-1	TRBJ2-1	.	TGTGCCACCAGTGATTTAGGGAGTGAGCAGTTCTTC	CATSDLGSEQFF
.	TRBV21-1	TRBJ2-1	.	TGTGCCAGCAGCCTACCCGGGACAGGGAGGGACAATGAGCAGTTCTTC	CASSLPGTGRDNEQFF
.	TRBV29-1	TRBJ2-7	.	TGCAGCGTATCAGGGCACGGGAACTACGAGCAGTACTTC	CSVSGHGNYEQYF
once	TRBV11-2	TRBJ2-3	.	TGTGCCAGCAGCTTAAACCGGGAACCCACAGATACGCAGTATTTT	CASSLNREPTDTQYF
few	TRBV7-9	TRBJ2-1	TRBD2	TGTGCCAACAGCGGGGAGCTTTCCTACAATGAGCAGTTCTTC	CANSGELSYNEQFF
.	TRBV6-2/TRBV6-3	TRBJ2-7	.	TGTGCCAGCAGCCGTACAGGGACCGAGCAGTACTTC	CASSRTGTEQYF
few	TRBV20-1	TRBJ2-1	TRBD2	TGCAGTGCTAGCGATTGGAGCGGGAGGGCCTCGGGCTACAATGAGCAGTTCTTC	CSASDWSGRASGYNEQFF
few	TRBV23-1	TRBJ2-5	.	TGCGCCAGCAGTCGCAGACTTAAAGAGACCCAGTACTTC	CASSRRLKETQYF
.	TRBV5-1	TRBJ2-7	.	TGCGCCAGCCGGGCAGGGATGACCTACGAGCAGTACTTC	CASRAGMTYEQYF
few	TRBV29-1	TRBJ2-1	.	TGCAGCGTTGAAGATTTCACCCGGGGCATGGACAATGAGCAGTTCTTC	CSVEDFTRGMDNEQFF
many	TRBV4-2	TRBJ1-4	.	TGTGCCAGCAGCCAAGCGCGGGGGGGAGGTGAAAAACTGTTTTTT	CASSQARGGGEKLFF
.	TRBV27	TRBJ2-2	TRBD2	TGTGCCAGCAGTTTAGGTCGGGAGGGCCGGAACACCGGGGAGCTGTTTTTT	CASSLGREGRNTGELFF
medium-sized	TRBV6-5	TRBJ2-5	.	TGTGCCAGCAGTTACTCTACTAGGCAGACCCAGTACTTC	CASSYSTRQTQYF
.	TRBV19	TRBJ2-2	.	TGTGCCAGTAGTACGGGCCCGGCTTTCCCTCCCACCGGGGAGCCGTTTTTT	CASSTGPAFPPTGEPFF
.	TRBV27	TRBJ2-7	.	TGTGCCAGCAGTTCCAATATACGCGAGCAGTACTTC	CASSSNIREQYF
.	TRBV12-3/TRBV12-4	TRBJ2-2	.	TGTGCCAGCAGTTTAGGGCACGGGATAGTGAGTACCGGGGAGCTGTTTTTT	CASSLGHGIVSTGELFF
.	TRBV3-1	TRBJ2-3	TRBD2	TGTGCCAGCAGACCAGCGGGAGATGCAGATACGCAGTATTTT	CASRPAGDADTQYF
.	TRBV6-1	TRBJ2-7	TRBD2	TGTGCCAGCAGTGAAGTAGCTCCAGGGGCGGGACTAGCGGGAGTCTACTACGAGCAGTACTTC	CASSEVAPGAGLAGVYYEQYF
few	TRBV12-3/TRBV12-4	TRBJ2-1	TRBD1	TGTGCCAGCAGTTCATTTACCGGGACAGGGGGCAAGAATGAGCAGTTCTTC	CASSSFTGTGGKNEQFF
large	TRBV25-1	TRBJ2-5	TRBD1	TGTGCCAGCAGTACCCGAGGGGGCTTTGACCAAGAGACCCAGTACTTC	CASSTRGGFDQETQYF
.	TRBV6-2/TRBV6-3	TRBJ2-2	TRBD2	TGTGCCAGCAGTTCAGCGGGAGCTTACACCGGGGAGCTGTTTTTT	CASSSAGAYTGELFF
few	TRBV7-2	TRBJ2-3	TRBD1	TGTGCCAGCAGCTTAGGGTTTACAGGGGTCGCAGATACGCAGTATTTT	CASSLGFTGVADTQYF
.	TRBV20-1	TRBJ2-5	TRBD2	TGCAGTGCAGATACTAGCGGGAGGGATAGCCAAGAGACCCAGTACTTC	CSADTSGRDSQETQYF
.	TRBV11-1	TRBJ2-7	TRBD1	TGTGCCAGCTCCTATTATCCGGGACAGCCCTACGAGCAGTACTTC	CASSYYPGQPYEQYF
medium-sized	TRBV7-9	TRBJ1-2	.	TGTGCCAGCAGCCACTTCAAGAACTATGGCTACACCTTC	CASSHFKNYGYTF
few	TRBV7-9	TRBJ2-3	.	TGTGCCAGCCAGGGATGGGGCACAGATACGCAGTATTTT	CASQGWGTDTQYF
.	TRBV4-1	TRBJ2-3	TRBD2	TGTGCCAGCAGCCACGCTAGCGGTCCCACAGATACGCAGTATTTT	CASSHASGPTDTQYF
few	TRBV18	TRBJ2-7	.	TGTGCCAGCTCACCAGAGGGGGGGGACCACACTTACGAGCAGTACTTC	CASSPEGGDHTYEQYF
.	TRBV7-2	TRBJ1-4	TRBD1	TGTGCCAGCAGCTCCGGGACAGGAGGCGAAAAACTGTTTTTT	CASSSGTGGEKLFF
.	TRBV19	TRBJ2-7	TRBD1	TGTGCCAGTAGTCTCGGGACAGGGACCTACGAGCAGTACTTC	CASSLGTGTYEQYF
.	TRBV5-4	TRBJ2-5	.	TGTGCCAGCAAGGGCGACCCGGGACATCCAGAGACCCAGTACTTC	CASKGDPGHPETQYF
.	TRBV5-1	TRBJ1-2	.	TGCGCCAGCAGCTTCGGTACAGGCAGTGGCTACACCTTC	CASSFGTGSGYTF
few	TRBV7-2	TRBJ2-7	TRBD1	TGTGCCAGCAGCTTACGAGGGGGCCGGTACGAGCAGTACTTC	CASSLRGGRYEQYF
.	TRBV6-2/TRBV6-3	TRBJ2-7	TRBD2	TGTGCCAGCAGTTACGCGGGAGGCTACGAGCAGTACTTC	CASSYAGGYEQYF
.	TRBV27	TRBJ2-3	.	TGTGCCAGCAGTTTGGGCAGGGGAAGGGATACGCAGTATTTT	CASSLGRGRDTQYF
.	TRBV12-3/TRBV12-4	TRBJ2-1	TRBD2	TGTGCCAGCAGTTTAGCGTCTAGCGGGAGCAATGAGCAGTTCTTC	CASSLASSGSNEQFF
medium-sized	TRBV6-2/TRBV6-3	TRBJ2-1	.	TGTGCCAGCAGCCAAGGACGGTTGGAGGAGCATGAGCAGTTCTTC	CASSQGRLEEHEQFF
.	TRBV29-1	TRBJ2-5	.	TGCAGCGTAGGAGGAAAAGAGACCCAGTACTTC	CSVGGKETQYF
few	TRBV18	TRBJ2-4	.	TGTGCCAGCTCACCCGGACACGAAGGGAACATTCAGTACTTC	CASSPGHEGNIQYF